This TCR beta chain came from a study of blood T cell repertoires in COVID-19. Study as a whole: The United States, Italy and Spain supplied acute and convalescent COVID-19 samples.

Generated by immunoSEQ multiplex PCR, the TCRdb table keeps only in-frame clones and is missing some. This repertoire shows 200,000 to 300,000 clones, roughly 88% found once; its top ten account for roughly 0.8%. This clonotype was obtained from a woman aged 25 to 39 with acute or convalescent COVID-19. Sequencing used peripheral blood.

In nucleotides, the CDR3 is TGCAGCGTTAGAGACACTGAAGCTTTCTTT. It is translated as CSVRDTEAFF. This chain connects TRBV29-1 to TRBJ1-1; D is uncertain. The CDR3 consists of 10 residues. CDR1 is SQVTM, CDR2 ANQGSEA, per germline. V was cut by 5 bases and J by 3 bases, with 4 bases left in between.